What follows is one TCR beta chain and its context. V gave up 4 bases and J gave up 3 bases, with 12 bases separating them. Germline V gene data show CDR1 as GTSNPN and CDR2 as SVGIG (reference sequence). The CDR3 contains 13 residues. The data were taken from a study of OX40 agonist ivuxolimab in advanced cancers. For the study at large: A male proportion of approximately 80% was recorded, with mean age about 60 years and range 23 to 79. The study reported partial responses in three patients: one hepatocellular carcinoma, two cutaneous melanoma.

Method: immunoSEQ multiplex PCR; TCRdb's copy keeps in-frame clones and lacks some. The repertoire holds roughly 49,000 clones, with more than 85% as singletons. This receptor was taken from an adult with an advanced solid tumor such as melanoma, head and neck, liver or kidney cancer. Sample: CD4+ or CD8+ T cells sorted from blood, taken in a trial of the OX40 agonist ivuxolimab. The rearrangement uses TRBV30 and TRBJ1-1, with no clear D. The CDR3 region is CAWTQGWDTEAFF. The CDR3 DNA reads TGTGCCTGGACCCAAGGGTGGGACACTGAAGCTTTCTTT. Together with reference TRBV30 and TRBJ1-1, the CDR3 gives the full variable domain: SQTIHQWPATLVQPVGSPLSLECTVEGTSNPNLYWYRQAAGRGLQLLFYSVGIGQISSEVPQNLSASRPQDRQFILSSKKLLLSDSGFYLCAWTQGWDTEAFFGQGTRLTVV.